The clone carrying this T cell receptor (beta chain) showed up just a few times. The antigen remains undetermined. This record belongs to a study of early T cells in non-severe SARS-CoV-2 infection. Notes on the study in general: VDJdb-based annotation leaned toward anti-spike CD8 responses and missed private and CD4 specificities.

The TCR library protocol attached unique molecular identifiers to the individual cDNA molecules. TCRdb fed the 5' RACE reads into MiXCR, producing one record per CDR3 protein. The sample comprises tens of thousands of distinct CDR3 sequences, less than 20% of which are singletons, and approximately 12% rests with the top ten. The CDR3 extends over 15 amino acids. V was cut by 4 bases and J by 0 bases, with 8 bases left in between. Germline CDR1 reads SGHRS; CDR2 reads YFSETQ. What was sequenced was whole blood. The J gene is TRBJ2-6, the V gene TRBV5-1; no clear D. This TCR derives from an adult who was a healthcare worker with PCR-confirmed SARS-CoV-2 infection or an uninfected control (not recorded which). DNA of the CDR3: TGCGCCAGCAGCGCACATAGCTCTGGGGCCAACGTCCTGACTTTC. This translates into CASSAHSSGANVLTF.